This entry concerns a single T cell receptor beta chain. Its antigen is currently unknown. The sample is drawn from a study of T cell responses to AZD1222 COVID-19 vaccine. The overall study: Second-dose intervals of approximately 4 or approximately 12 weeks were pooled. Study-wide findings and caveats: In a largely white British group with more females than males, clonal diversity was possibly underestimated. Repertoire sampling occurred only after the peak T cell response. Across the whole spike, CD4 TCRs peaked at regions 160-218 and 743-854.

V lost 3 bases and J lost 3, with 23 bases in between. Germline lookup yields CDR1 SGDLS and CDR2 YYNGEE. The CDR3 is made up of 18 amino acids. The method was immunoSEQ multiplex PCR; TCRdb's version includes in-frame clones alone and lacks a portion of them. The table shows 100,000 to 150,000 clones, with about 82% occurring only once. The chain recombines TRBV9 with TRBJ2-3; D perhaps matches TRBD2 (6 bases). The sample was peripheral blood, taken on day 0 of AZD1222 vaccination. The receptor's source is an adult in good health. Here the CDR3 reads CASSAHQFGGRATDTQYF. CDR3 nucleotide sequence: TGTGCCAGCAGCGCCCATCAATTCGGGGGTCGGGCGACAGATACGCAGTATTTT.